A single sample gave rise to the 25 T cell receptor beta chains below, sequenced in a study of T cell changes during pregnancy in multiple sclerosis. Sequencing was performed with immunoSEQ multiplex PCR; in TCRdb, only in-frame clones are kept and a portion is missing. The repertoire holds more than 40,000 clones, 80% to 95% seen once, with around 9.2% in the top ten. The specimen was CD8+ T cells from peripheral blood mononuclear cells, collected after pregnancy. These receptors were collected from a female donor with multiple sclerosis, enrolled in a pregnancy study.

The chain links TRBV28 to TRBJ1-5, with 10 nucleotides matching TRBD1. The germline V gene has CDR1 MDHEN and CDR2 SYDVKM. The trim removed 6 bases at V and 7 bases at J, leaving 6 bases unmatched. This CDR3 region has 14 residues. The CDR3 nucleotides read TGTGCCAGCAGGTCCGGGACAGGGGTACAGCCCCAGCATTTT. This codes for CASRSGTGVQPQHF.

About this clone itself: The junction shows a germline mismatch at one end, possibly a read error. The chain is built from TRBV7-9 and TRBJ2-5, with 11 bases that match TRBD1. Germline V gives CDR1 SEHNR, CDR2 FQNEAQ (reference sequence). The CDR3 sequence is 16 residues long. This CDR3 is CASSLGSGQGDGTQYF. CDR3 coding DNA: TGTGCCAGCAGTTTAGGCTCGGGACAGGGGGACGGGACCCAGTACTTC.

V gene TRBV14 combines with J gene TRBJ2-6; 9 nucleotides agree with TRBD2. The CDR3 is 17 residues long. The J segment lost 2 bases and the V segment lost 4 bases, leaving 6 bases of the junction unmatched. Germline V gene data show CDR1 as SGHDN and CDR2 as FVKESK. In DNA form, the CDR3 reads TGTGCCAGCAGCCCAAGCGGGGGGAACACTGGGGCCAACGTCCTGACTTTC. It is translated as CASSPSGGNTGANVLTF.

The CDR3 loop reads CAISESILTTSGYEQYF. The CDR3 DNA sequence: TGTGCCATCAGTGAGTCGATTCTCACCACGAGCGGCTACGAGCAGTACTTC. V and J are TRBV10-3 and TRBJ2-7; TRBD2 is a possible D gene (5 bases). Germline CDR1 ENHRY, CDR2 SYGVKD. The ends were cut back, 0 bases at V and 3 bases at J, with 18 bases in the middle. The CDR3 is 17 residues long.

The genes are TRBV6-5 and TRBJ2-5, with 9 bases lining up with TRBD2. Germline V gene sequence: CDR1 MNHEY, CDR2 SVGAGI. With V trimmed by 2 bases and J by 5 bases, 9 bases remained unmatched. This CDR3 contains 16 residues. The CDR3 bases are TGTGCCAGCAGTTACGCTTTGGGACTAGCCGATGAGACCCAGTACTTC. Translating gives CASSYALGLADETQYF.

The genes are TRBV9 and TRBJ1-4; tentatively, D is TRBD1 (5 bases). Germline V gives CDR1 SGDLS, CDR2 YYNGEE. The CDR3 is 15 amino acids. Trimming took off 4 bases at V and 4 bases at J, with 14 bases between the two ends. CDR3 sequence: CASSQGKAVNEKLFF. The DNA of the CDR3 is TGTGCCAGCAGCCAGGGCAAGGCCGTTAATGAAAAACTGTTTTTT.

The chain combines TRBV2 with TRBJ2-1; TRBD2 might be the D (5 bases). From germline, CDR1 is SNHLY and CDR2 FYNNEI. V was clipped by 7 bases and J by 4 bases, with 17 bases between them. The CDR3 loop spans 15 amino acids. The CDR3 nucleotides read TGTGCCAGCAATTTGAGGGTGCCGTGGTACAATGAGCAGTTCTTC. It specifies CASNLRVPWYNEQFF.

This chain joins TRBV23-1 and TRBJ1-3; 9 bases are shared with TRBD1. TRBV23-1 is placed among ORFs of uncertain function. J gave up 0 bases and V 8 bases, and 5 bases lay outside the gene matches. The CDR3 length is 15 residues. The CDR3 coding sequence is TGCGCCAGCGGCGACAGGGGGAGCTCTGGAAACACCATATATTTT. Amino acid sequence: CASGDRGSSGNTIYF.

CDR3 bases: TGTGCCAGCAGGAACGGGAGGGAAAGAACCGGGGAGCTGTTTTTT. This encodes CASRNGRERTGELFF. The rearrangement joins TRBV28 to TRBJ2-2; 8 positions match TRBD2. The CDR3 contains 15 residues. After removal of 6 bases from V and 5 bases from J, the junction contained 8 bases not matched to a gene. Per germline, CDR1 MDHEN and CDR2 SYDVKM.

The DNA of the CDR3 is TGCGCCAGCAGCCAAGATTTGTTCGGGAAGACTGAAGCTTTCTTT. Protein sequence: CASSQDLFGKTEAFF. The genes are TRBV4-1 and TRBJ1-1; the D is unclear. The CDR3 length is 15 residues. CDR1 MGHRA and CDR2 YSYEKL come from the germline V gene. The V and J ends lost 0 bases and 5 bases respectively, with 13 bases between them.

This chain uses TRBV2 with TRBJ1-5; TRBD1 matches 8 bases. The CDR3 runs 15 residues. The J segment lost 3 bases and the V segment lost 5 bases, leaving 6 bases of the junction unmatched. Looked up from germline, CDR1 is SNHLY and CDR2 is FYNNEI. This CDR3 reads CASSYMDRANQPQHF. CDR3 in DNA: TGTGCCAGCAGTTACATGGACAGGGCCAATCAGCCCCAGCATTTT.

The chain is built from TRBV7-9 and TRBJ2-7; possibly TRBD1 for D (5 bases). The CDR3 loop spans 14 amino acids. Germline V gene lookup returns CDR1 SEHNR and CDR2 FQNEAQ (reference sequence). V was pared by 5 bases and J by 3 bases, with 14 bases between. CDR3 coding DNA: TGTGCCAGCAGCCCAGCAGGGAAATTCTACGAGCAGTACTTC. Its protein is CASSPAGKFYEQYF.

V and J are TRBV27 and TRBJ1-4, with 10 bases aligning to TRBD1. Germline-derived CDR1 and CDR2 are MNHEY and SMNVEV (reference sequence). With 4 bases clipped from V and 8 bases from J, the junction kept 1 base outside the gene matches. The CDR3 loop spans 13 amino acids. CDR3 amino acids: CASSWTGGEKLFF. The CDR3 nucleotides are TGTGCCAGCAGTTGGACAGGGGGAGAAAAACTGTTTTTT.

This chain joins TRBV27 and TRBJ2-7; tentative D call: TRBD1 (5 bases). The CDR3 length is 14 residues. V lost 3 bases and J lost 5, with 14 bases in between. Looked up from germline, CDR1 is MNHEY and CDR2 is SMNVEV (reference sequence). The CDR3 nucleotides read TGTGCCAGCAGTTTCGTTTCAGGGCAAAACGAGCAGTACTTC. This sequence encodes CASSFVSGQNEQYF.

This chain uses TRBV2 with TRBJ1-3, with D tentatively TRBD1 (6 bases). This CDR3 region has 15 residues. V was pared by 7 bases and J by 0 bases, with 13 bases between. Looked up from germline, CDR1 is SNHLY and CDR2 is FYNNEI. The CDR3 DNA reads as TGTGCCAGCATTCTAGACAGGACCTCTGGAAACACCATATATTTT. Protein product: CASILDRTSGNTIYF.

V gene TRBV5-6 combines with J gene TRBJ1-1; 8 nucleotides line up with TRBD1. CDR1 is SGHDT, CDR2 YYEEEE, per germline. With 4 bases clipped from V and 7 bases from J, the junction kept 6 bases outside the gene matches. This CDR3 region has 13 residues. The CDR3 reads CASSGTGGVEAFF. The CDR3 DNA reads TGTGCCAGCAGCGGGACAGGAGGTGTTGAAGCTTTCTTT.

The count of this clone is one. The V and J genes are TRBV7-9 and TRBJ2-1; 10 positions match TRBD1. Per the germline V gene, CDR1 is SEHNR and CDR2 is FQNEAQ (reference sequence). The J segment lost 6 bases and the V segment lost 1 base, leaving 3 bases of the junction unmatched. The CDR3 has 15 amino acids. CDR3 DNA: TGTGCCAGCAGCTTAGGGACAGGGGGAGGCAATGAGCAGTTCTTC. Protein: CASSLGTGGGNEQFF.

CDR3 DNA sequence: TGTGCCAGCAGCTTCTTTTACAAGAACACCGGGGAGCTGTTTTTT. Translation: CASSFFYKNTGELFF. The rearrangement uses TRBV11-2 and TRBJ2-2; no clear D. V gave up 3 bases and J gave up 1 base, with 9 bases separating them. CDR1 SGHAT and CDR2 FQNNGV come from the germline V gene. CDR3 length: 15 amino acids.

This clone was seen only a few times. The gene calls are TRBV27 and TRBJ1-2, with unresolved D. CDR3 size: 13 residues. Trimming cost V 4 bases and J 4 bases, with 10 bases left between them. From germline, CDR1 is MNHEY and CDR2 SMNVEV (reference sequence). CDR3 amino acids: CASSSPGLYGYTF. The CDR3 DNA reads TGTGCCAGCAGTTCCCCAGGACTCTATGGCTACACCTTC.

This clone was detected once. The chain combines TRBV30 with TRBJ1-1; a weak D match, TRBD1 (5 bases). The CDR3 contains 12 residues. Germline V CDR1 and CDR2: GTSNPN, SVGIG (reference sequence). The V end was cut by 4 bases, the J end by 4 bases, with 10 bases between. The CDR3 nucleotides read TGTGCCTGGAATACGGGGGTCACTGAAGCTTTCTTT. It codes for CAWNTGVTEAFF.

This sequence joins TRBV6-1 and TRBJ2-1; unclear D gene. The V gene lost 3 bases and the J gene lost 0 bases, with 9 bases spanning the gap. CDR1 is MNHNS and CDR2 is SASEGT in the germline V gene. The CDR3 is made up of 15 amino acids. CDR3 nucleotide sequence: TGTGCCAGCAGTGATCTGAGAAGCTCCTACAATGAGCAGTTCTTC. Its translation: CASSDLRSSYNEQFF.

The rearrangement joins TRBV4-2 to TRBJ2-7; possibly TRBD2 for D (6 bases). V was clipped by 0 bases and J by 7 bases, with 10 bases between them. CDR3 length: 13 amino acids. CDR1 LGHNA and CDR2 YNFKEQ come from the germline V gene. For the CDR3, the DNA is TGTGCCAGCAGCCAAGACGGAGGGTTTGAGCAGTACTTC. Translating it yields CASSQDGGFEQYF.

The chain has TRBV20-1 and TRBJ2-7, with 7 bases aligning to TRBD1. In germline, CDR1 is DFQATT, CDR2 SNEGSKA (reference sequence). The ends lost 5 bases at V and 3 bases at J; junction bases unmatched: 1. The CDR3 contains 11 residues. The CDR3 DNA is TGCAGTGCTGGACAGGACTACGAGCAGTACTTC. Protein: CSAGQDYEQYF.

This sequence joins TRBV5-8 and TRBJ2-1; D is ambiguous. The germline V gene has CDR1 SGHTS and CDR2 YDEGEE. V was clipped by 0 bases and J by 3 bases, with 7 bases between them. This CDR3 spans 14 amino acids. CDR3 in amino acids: CASSLGSGYNEQFF. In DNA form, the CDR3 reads TGTGCCAGCAGCTTGGGATCGGGCTACAATGAGCAGTTCTTC. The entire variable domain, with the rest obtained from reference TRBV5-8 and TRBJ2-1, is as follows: EAGVTQSPTHLIKTRGQQATLRCSPISGHTSVYWYQQALGLGLQFLLWYDEGEERNRGNFPPRFSGRQFPNYSSELNVNALELEDSALYLCASSLGSGYNEQFFGPGTRLTVL.

CDR3 DNA sequence: TGTGCCAGCAGTTTATGGTCTAGCACGACTAGCACAGATACGCAGTATTTT. Encoded protein: CASSLWSSTTSTDTQYF. The V and J genes are TRBV27 and TRBJ2-3, with a possible D match to TRBD2 (5 bases). The CDR3 spans 17 residues. Trimming stripped 1 base from V and 0 bases from J, with 14 bases between. From germline, CDR1 is MNHEY and CDR2 SMNVEV (reference sequence).